A selection of T cell receptor beta chains follows, all from one sample in a study of regulatory T cells in long-lasting Graves disease. TCRdb reprocessed the multiplex PCR reads via MiXCR and lists one record per CDR3 protein. The sample lists more than 350,000 distinct CDR3 sequences; under 25% were seen once. Source: peripheral blood mononuclear cells (PBMCs), taken when the disease was refractory, from a patient treated with antithyroid drugs. The receptors here all came from a female donor with Graves disease. Each CDR3 is given with its conserved first and last residue. The D gene is left open where the match is weak. Part of the rows lack a size; the others show once, few, many or a class for expanded clones.

- TRBJ1-1 - TRBV24-1 TGTGCCACCAGTGATTTGACCGGGGAGGCTTTCTTT CATSDLTGEAFF
- TRBJ2-7 - TRBV2 TGTGCCAGCACACGATCATACGAGCAGTACTTC CASTRSYEQYF
- TRBJ2-5 - TRBV20-1 TGCAGTGCTAGAAGACCCGGGAACCAAGAGACCCAGTACTTC CSARRPGNQETQYF
- TRBJ2-2 - TRBV6-1 TGTGCCAGCAGTCTCCGTAACGGGGAGCTGTTTTTT CASSLRNGELFF
- TRBJ1-3 - TRBV20-1 TGCAGTGCTAGCTACTCTGGAAACACCATATATTTT CSASYSGNTIYF
- TRBJ2-7 - TRBV11-2 TGTGCCACCACATTCCGGGTCGGGGACCTTTACGAGCAGTACTTC CATTFRVGDLYEQYF
- TRBJ2-6 few TRBV10-3 TGTGCCATCAGTCCATCAGGAAACTCTGGGGCCAACGTCCTGACTTTC CAISPSGNSGANVLTF
- TRBJ1-2 many TRBV6-1 TGTGCCAGCAGCCGAGACGGCCTTAGGGGCTATGGCTACACCTTC CASSRDGLRGYGYTF
TRBD2 TRBJ2-7 few TRBV20-1 TGCAGTGCGGAAAGCGGGAGATACGAGCAGTACTTC CSAESGRYEQYF
- TRBJ1-1 many TRBV6-1 TGTGCCAGCAAAGACCTCTGGGACACTGAAGCTTTCTTT CASKDLWDTEAFF
- TRBJ2-6 few TRBV28 TGTGCCAGCAGTTTCCCTGAAGATTCAGGGGCCAACGTCCTGACTTTC CASSFPEDSGANVLTF
- TRBJ2-3 - TRBV27 TGTGCCAGCAGTTTATATGGCACAGATACGCAGTATTTT CASSLYGTDTQYF
TRBD2 TRBJ2-5 many TRBV2 TGTGCCAGCAGTAGCGGGGTAGAAGAGACCCAGTACTTC CASSSGVEETQYF
- TRBJ2-5 few TRBV25-1 TGTGCCAGCAGTGAATCGGGGGAAGAAGAGACCCAGTACTTC CASSESGEEETQYF
- TRBJ1-6 few TRBV20-1 TGCAGTGCTAGAGATTGGTCAGGCAATTCACCCCTCCACTTT CSARDWSGNSPLHF
- TRBJ1-5 many TRBV5-8 TGTGCCAGCAGCTTCTCGGTGGGCCTTGGGCAGCCCCAGCATTTT CASSFSVGLGQPQHF
TRBD1 TRBJ2-5 many TRBV10-3 TGTGCCATCAGCATCGAGGACAGGGGGCTGGAGACCCAGTACTTC CAISIEDRGLETQYF
- TRBJ1-2 - TRBV5-5 TGTGCCAGCAGCTTGGCTCCAAGCGCTAACTATGGCTACACCTTC CASSLAPSANYGYTF
- TRBJ2-2 many TRBV15 TGTGCCACCAGCAGAGAGGGGAGGAACACCGGGGAGCTGTTTTTT CATSREGRNTGELFF
TRBD1 TRBJ2-6 many TRBV20-1 TGCAGTGCTTCAGGGGGCTTGGCTGGGGCCAACGTCCTGACTTTC CSASGGLAGANVLTF
- TRBJ1-6 - TRBV20-1 TGCAGTGCTACGGGCAGGGAAGCTTCACCCCTCCACTTT CSATGREASPLHF
- TRBJ1-5 many TRBV12-3/TRBV12-4 TGTGCCAGCAGTTTTGCAGGGGTACAGCCCCAGCATTTT CASSFAGVQPQHF
- TRBJ2-5 - TRBV5-1 TGCGCCAGCAGCCCGGAGGTAGGGCAAGAGACCCAGTACTTC CASSPEVGQETQYF
TRBD2 TRBJ2-2 few TRBV20-1 TGCAGTGCTACGAACACAGCCAGCGGGAGGGCCGTAAACACCGGGGAGCTGTTTTTT CSATNTASGRAVNTGELFF
TRBD1 TRBJ2-7 - TRBV5-1 TGCGCCAGCAGCCCGGGACAGGGGGCCCGGAACGAGCAGTACTTC CASSPGQGARNEQYF
TRBD2 TRBJ2-3 once TRBV6-5 TGTGCCAGCAGTTACAAGCAACTAAACTTACTAGCGGGAACGGATACGCAGTATTTT CASSYKQLNLLAGTDTQYF
TRBD1 TRBJ2-7 few TRBV20-1 TGCAGTGCTAGAGATCCTGGGACAGGGGGCTACGAGCAGTACTTC CSARDPGTGGYEQYF
- TRBJ2-7 - TRBV20-1 TGCAGTGCTAGAGATCGGGCCTTTGTTTCCTACGAGCAGTACTTC CSARDRAFVSYEQYF
- TRBJ2-3 - TRBV3-1 TGTGCCAGCAGCCCAGAGGGGTCAGATACGCAGTATTTT CASSPEGSDTQYF
- TRBJ1-4 many TRBV10-3 TGTGCCATCAGTCAAAGTTCGGGGAACGAAAAACTGTTTTTT CAISQSSGNEKLFF
- TRBJ1-2 many TRBV3-1 TGTGCCAGCAGCCAAGCCGGCAGTCTCAACTATGGCTACACCTTC CASSQAGSLNYGYTF
- TRBJ1-1 many TRBV7-3 TGTGCCAGCAGCCCTTCCCCGGGTTTGCTTAACACTGAAGCTTTCTTT CASSPSPGLLNTEAFF
- TRBJ2-2 many TRBV12-3/TRBV12-4 TGTGCCAGCAGTTTTATCAGGGCTATCCAAAAGAACACCGGGGAGCTGTTTTTT CASSFIRAIQKNTGELFF
TRBD1 TRBJ2-7 many TRBV20-1 TGCAGTGCTAGAGACGAGACAGGGCCTTCCTACGAGCAGTACTTC CSARDETGPSYEQYF
TRBD1 TRBJ2-1 - TRBV28 TGTGCCAGCAGTCCGGACAGGGGCTGGGACAATGAGCAGTTCTTC CASSPDRGWDNEQFF
- TRBJ2-6 - TRBV7-3 TGTGCCAGCAGCCTCATGCCCAATACAGGGCCTGGTGGGGCCAACGTCCTGACTTTC CASSLMPNTGPGGANVLTF
- TRBJ2-1 once TRBV28 TGTGCCAGCAGTTTTGGAGGGGTAACCTACAATGAGCAGTTCTTC CASSFGGVTYNEQFF
TRBD1 TRBJ1-4 - TRBV7-6 TGTGCCAGCAGCTTAGGGACAGGGCGAGGCAATGAAAAACTGTTTTTT CASSLGTGRGNEKLFF
- TRBJ1-1 many TRBV6-1 TGTGCCAGCAGTGAGGGCAGGGGTGAAGCTTTCTTT CASSEGRGEAFF
TRBD1 TRBJ1-5 many TRBV6-1 TGTGCCAGCACCGGGACAGGATATCAGCCCCAGCATTTT CASTGTGYQPQHF
- TRBJ1-5 few TRBV30 TGTGCCTGGAGTCGTACCAGCGGGCCCCAGCATTTT CAWSRTSGPQHF
TRBD1 TRBJ1-2 many TRBV28 TGTGCCAGCAGGGGACAGGCGGACTATGGCTACACCTTC CASRGQADYGYTF
TRBD1 TRBJ2-2 few TRBV6-1 TGTGCCAGCAGCGCGGGACAGGAGAGTCGCACCGGGGAGCTGTTTTTT CASSAGQESRTGELFF
- TRBJ2-5 few TRBV6-1 TGTGCCAGCAGTGACCCGGGTGGGGGAGAGACCCAGTACTTC CASSDPGGGETQYF
TRBD2 TRBJ2-7 many TRBV11-2 TGTGCCAGCAGCTTAGAACTAGCGGGAGAATTGGCCGAGCAGTACTTC CASSLELAGELAEQYF
TRBD1 TRBJ2-7 few TRBV9 TGTGCCAGCAGCGTAGAAACAGGGGACTACGAGCAGTACTTC CASSVETGDYEQYF
TRBD2 TRBJ2-2 - TRBV5-6 TGTGCCAGCAGCTTGCGGCGGGAGGCGAACACCGGGGAGCTGTTTTTT CASSLRREANTGELFF
- TRBJ2-1 many TRBV11-2 TGTGCCAGCAGCTTTGGGGCAGGGGGGTACAATGAGCAGTTCTTC CASSFGAGGYNEQFF
- TRBJ2-3 - TRBV7-3 TGTGCCAGCAGCTTAGGTCCCGATTCTAGCACAGATACGCAGTATTTT CASSLGPDSSTDTQYF
- TRBJ2-5 - TRBV10-2 TGCGCCAGCAGTGCTACGAAAGAGACCCAGTACTTC CASSATKETQYF
TRBD1 TRBJ1-2 many TRBV28 TGTGCCAGTGAAGACAGGGGGCTAATTTCCGGCTACACCTTC CASEDRGLISGYTF
- TRBJ2-7 many TRBV10-3 TGTGCCATCAGCCACAGGGCGGTCTACGAGCAGTACTTC CAISHRAVYEQYF
- TRBJ1-2 - TRBV6-5 TGTGCCAGCAGTTACTCAGAGGGGCAAGGCTATGGCTACACCTTC CASSYSEGQGYGYTF
- TRBJ1-1 - TRBV4-1 TGCGCCAGCAGCCCCACGTTCGGGAACACTGAAGCTTTCTTT CASSPTFGNTEAFF
- TRBJ1-1 few TRBV7-9 TGTGCCAGCAGCTACCGGGACTTACCCGGGATGAACACTGAAGCTTTCTTT CASSYRDLPGMNTEAFF
- TRBJ1-1 many TRBV27 TGTGCCAGTTTTGTGGAGGGAGGAACTGAAGCTTTCTTT CASFVEGGTEAFF
TRBD2 TRBJ2-4 - TRBV20-1 TGCAGTGCTAGAGACGCGGGAGGAAACATTCAGTACTTC CSARDAGGNIQYF
TRBD1 TRBJ2-7 - TRBV6-1 TGTGCCAGCACTCTTCCGGGACAGGGTTACGAGCAGTACTTC CASTLPGQGYEQYF
TRBD1 TRBJ1-1 - TRBV3-1 TGTGCCAGCAGGGAGACAGGGGGGGACACTGAAGCTTTCTTT CASRETGGDTEAFF